The 12 T cell receptor beta chains listed next were all sequenced from one sample in a study of blood T cell repertoires in COVID-19. Only in-frame clones appear in the TCRdb table, and some are missing; sequencing was by immunoSEQ multiplex PCR. This sample has approximately 300,000 clones, with about nine tenths found just once. Sequencing input: PBMCs or T cells enriched from blood (not recorded which). The receptors were sampled from a man aged 60 to 75 who had recovered from COVID-19.

The chain couples TRBV29-1 to TRBJ2-1; D is unresolved. CDR3 length equals 17 residues. In germline, CDR1 is SQVTM, CDR2 ANQGSEA. V lost 0 bases, J lost 0 bases, and 15 bases lay in between. CDR3 residues: CSVEDEADRSSYNEQFF. The CDR3 region has the DNA TGCAGCGTTGAAGATGAGGCAGACCGGAGCTCCTACAATGAGCAGTTCTTC.

The genes are TRBV5-1 and TRBJ1-4; 10 nucleotides align to TRBD1. The V and J ends lost 3 bases and 8 bases, in that order; junction bases with no gene match: 7. Germline lookup yields CDR1 SGHRS and CDR2 YFSETQ. There are 15 residues in the CDR3. The DNA for the CDR3 is TGCGCCAGCAGCTCGGTGGGGGACAGGGGAGAAAAACTGTTTTTT. This encodes CASSSVGDRGEKLFF.

This clone was seen just once. The chain combines TRBV19 with TRBJ2-5; tentative D call: TRBD2 (6 bases). CDR3 length: 13 residues. Germline loops: CDR1 LNHDA, CDR2 SQIVND (reference sequence). V lost 4 bases and J lost 5, with 11 bases in between. For the CDR3, the DNA is TGTGCCAGTAGTAACGCCCGGGGGGAGACCCAGTACTTC. This encodes CASSNARGETQYF.

The chain uses TRBV5-4 and TRBJ1-5, with D tentatively TRBD1 (6 bases). Germline V gene lookup returns CDR1 SGHNT and CDR2 YYREEE (reference sequence). V lost 4 bases, J lost 1 base, and 9 bases lay in between. The CDR3 is made up of 14 amino acids. The DNA for the CDR3 is TGTGCCAGCAGCGTCGACAGGAGCAATCAGCCCCAGCATTTT. It is translated as CASSVDRSNQPQHF.

The V gene is TRBV5-1, the J gene TRBJ2-5; tentatively, D is TRBD1 (5 bases). The germline V and J ends were trimmed by 4 bases and 1 base, with 11 bases remaining between them. Germline V gene sequence: CDR1 SGHRS, CDR2 YFSETQ. CDR3 length: 14 amino acids. This CDR3 is CASSPPRAQETQYF. DNA for the CDR3: TGCGCCAGCAGCCCCCCCAGGGCCCAAGAGACCCAGTACTTC.

The chain joins TRBV28 to TRBJ1-1; D unresolved. The CDR3 sequence is 14 residues long. Germline CDR1 and CDR2: MDHEN and SYDVKM. Deletions cut 6 bases from V and 5 bases from J, with 16 bases between. DNA for the CDR3: TGTGCCAGCAGCCGGGGAGGTCCCATAACTGAAGCTTTCTTT. As protein: CASSRGGPITEAFF.

This chain connects TRBV5-4 to TRBJ2-7; possibly TRBD2 for D (5 bases). The germline CDR1 and CDR2 sequences are SGHNT and YYREEE (reference sequence). With 3 bases removed from V and 4 bases from J, the gap between germline ends came to 14 bases. The CDR3 spans 14 residues. The CDR3 loop is CASSSTPLDYEQYF. The CDR3 DNA reads TGTGCCAGCAGCTCGACTCCACTAGATTACGAGCAGTACTTC. The full variable domain, in which reference TRBV5-4 and TRBJ2-7 provide the parts outside the CDR3, is ETGVTQSPTHLIKTRGQQVTLRCSSQSGHNTVSWYQQALGQGPQFIFQYYREEENGRGNFPPRFSGLQFPNYSSELNVNALELDDSALYLCASSSTPLDYEQYFGPGTRLTVT.

V is TRBV28 and J is TRBJ1-2; TRBD1 agrees at 7 bases. The CDR3 consists of 15 residues. Germline CDR1 reads MDHEN; CDR2 reads SYDVKM. V was clipped by 7 bases and J by 4 bases; unmatched bases: 12. CDR3 nucleotides: TGTGCCAGCATAAAACCCGGACAGGAGATCTATGGCTACACCTTC. Residues: CASIKPGQEIYGYTF.

This clone was counted a few times. The DNA for the CDR3 is TGTGCCAGCAGCTCGGATCGTAGACAGGGGGCGCCGTATGAGCAGTTCTTC. Amino acids: CASSSDRRQGAPYEQFF. The gene calls are TRBV7-3 and TRBJ2-1, with 10 bases fitting TRBD1. CDR3 size: 17 residues. Germline CDR1 and CDR2: SGHTA and FQGTGA. V shed 4 bases and J 8 bases; nucleotides not matched to a gene: 14.

The CDR3 bases are TGTGCCAGCAGCGAGGGGACGACTAGCGGGAGAAGGAACGAGCAGTACTTC. Translated, it gives CASSEGTTSGRRNEQYF. The chain is built from TRBV9 and TRBJ2-7, with 12 bases matching TRBD2. This CDR3 has 17 amino acids. With 3 bases clipped from V and 5 bases from J, the junction kept 12 bases outside the gene matches. Per germline, CDR1 SGDLS and CDR2 YYNGEE.

This clone was seen a few times. The chain carries TRBV28 and TRBJ1-1; TRBD1 is a possible D gene (5 bases). CDR1 and CDR2 from the germline V gene are MDHEN and SYDVKM. This CDR3 comprises 15 residues. The germline V and J ends were trimmed by 4 bases and 8 bases, with 20 bases remaining between them. CDR3 nucleotides: TGTGCCAGCAGTTATTACCGGACGCCTGGGGGGGAAGCTTTCTTT. Its protein is CASSYYRTPGGEAFF.

A word on this clone: Other nucleotide sequences from this sample produce the same CDR3. This chain uses TRBV7-3 with TRBJ2-1; 9 nucleotides match TRBD2. This CDR3 has 15 residues. The V gene end was trimmed by 3 bases and the J gene end by 1 base; junction bases not matched to a gene: 1. Looked up from germline, CDR1 is SGHTA and CDR2 is FQGTGA. The CDR3 sequence is CASSFSGSSYNEQFF. In DNA, the CDR3 is TGTGCCAGCAGCTTTAGCGGGAGTTCCTACAATGAGCAGTTCTTC.